This TCR beta chain was observed in a study of PD-1 blockade in classical Hodgkin lymphoma. With respect to this clone: Its specificity is not known.

The protocol was immunoSEQ multiplex PCR, while the TCRdb copy is restricted to in-frame clones and leaves out a portion. The table has about 21,000 clones, over 65% seen once. The CDR3 spans 15 residues. V lost 6 bases and J 1 base, leaving 14 bases between the germline ends. CDR1 is KGHSH and CDR2 is LQKENI in the germline V gene. Time point in this sample: cycle 4 day 1 (C4D1), after more than 5 weeks of nivolumab. Relapse after autologous stem cell transplantation occurred in every patient, and brentuximab vedotin exposure varied. Best outcomes ranged across complete response, partial response and progressive disease. General study findings and limits: The CD4+ diversity rise by C4D1 was clearest in complete responders. The causes of the repertoire differences, possibly disease activity or prior therapy, remain undefined. Baseline diversity in complete responders resembled that of newly diagnosed patients.

The receptor was derived from a human donor with classical Hodgkin lymphoma. This chain uses TRBV18 with TRBJ2-3; D might be TRBD1 (5 bases). Sequences were derived from peripheral blood mononuclear cells (PBMCs), sampled before the fourth cycle of nivolumab. The CDR3 protein is CASSGRAEGTDTQYF. The CDR3 DNA follows: TGTGCCAGCTCGGGCAGGGCCGAGGGCACAGATACGCAGTATTTT. The full variable domain, rest sourced from reference TRBV18 and TRBJ2-3, is NAGVMQNPRHLVRRRGQEARLRCSPMKGHSHVYWYRQLPEEGLKFMVYLQKENIIDESGMPKERFSAEFPKEGPSILRIQQVVRGDSAAYFCASSGRAEGTDTQYFGPGTRLTVL.